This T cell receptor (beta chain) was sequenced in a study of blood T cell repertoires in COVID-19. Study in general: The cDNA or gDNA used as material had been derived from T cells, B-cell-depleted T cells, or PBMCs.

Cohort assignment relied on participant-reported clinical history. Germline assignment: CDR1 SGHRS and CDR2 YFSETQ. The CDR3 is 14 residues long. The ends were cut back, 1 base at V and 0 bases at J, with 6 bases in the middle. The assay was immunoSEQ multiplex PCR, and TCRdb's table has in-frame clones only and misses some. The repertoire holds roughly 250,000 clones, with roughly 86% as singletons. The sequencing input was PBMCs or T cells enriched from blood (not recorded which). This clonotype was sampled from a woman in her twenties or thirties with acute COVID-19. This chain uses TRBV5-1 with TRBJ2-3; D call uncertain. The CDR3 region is CASSLQQSTDTQYF. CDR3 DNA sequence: TGCGCCAGCAGCTTGCAACAGAGCACAGATACGCAGTATTTT.